The clone carrying this TCR beta chain occurred many times. Its specificity is unknown. The source of the sample is a study of neurological immune-mediated disorders. The authors produced cDNA by 5'RACE using 10-nucleotide random UMIs. Over 160 million TCR-beta sequences, together covering 15-18 subjects, were produced by every individual sequencing run that was carried out. TCRdb reprocessed the 5' RACE reads via MiXCR and lists one record per CDR3 protein. The sample carries around 50,000 distinct CDR3 sequences, less than 4% recorded once. Whole-study findings and limits: Subjects shared no identical expanded-clone CDR3 amino acid sequences, suggesting private TCR-beta repertoires in all groups. The multiple sclerosis repertoire cluster was not associated with any clinical or MRI feature.

The receptor was derived from a man aged 60-69 years with multiple sclerosis. The sample was PBMCs.

DNA of the CDR3: TGCGCCAGCAGCTTAGGGACAGCAGGAATACGATCGAACACTGAAGCTTTCTTT. As protein: CASSLGTAGIRSNTEAFF. The chain combines TRBV5-1 with TRBJ1-1; 7 bases fit TRBD1. The CDR3 contains 18 residues. Unmatched junction bases numbered 14, after V lost 2 bases and J lost 1 base. The V gene's germline CDR1 is SGHRS and CDR2 YFSETQ.